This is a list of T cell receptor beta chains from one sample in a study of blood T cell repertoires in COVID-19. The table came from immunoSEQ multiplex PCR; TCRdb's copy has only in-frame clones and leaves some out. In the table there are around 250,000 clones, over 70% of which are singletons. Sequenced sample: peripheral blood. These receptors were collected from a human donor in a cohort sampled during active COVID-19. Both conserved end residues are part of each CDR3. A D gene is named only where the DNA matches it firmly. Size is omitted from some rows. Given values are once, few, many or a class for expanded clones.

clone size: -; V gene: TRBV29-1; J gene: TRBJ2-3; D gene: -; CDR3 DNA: TGCAGCGTTGGTGGCACAATAATTACAGATACGCAGTATTTT; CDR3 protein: CSVGGTIITDTQYF
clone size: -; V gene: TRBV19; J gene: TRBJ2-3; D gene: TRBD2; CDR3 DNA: TGTGCCAGTAAGGCCAGCGGGAGGGCCAGGGATACGCAGTATTTT; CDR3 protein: CASKASGRARDTQYF
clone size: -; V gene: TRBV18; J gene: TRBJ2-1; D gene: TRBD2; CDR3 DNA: TGTGCCAGCTCACCCACATCCGGCGGGGGGTCCTACAATGAGCAGTTCTTC; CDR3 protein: CASSPTSGGGSYNEQFF
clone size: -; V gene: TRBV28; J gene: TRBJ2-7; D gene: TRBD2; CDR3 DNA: TGTGCCAGCACCGATAGCGGGAGGGCCGTCTACGAGCAGTACTTC; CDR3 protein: CASTDSGRAVYEQYF
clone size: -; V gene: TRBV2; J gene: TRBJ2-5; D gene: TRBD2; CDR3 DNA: TGTGCCAGCAGTGGGACTAGGCTCTTGGAGACCCAGTACTTC; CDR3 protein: CASSGTRLLETQYF
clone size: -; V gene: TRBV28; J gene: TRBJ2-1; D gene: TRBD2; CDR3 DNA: TGTGCCAGCAACTGGGAGCGGGGGGGCCTCGATGAGCAGTTCTTC; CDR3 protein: CASNWERGGLDEQFF
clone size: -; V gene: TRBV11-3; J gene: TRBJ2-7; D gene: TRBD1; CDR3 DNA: TGTGCCAGCAGCGCCGGGACAGGGGCTTTCTACGAGCAGTACTTC; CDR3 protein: CASSAGTGAFYEQYF
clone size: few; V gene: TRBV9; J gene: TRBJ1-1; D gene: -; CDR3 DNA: TGTGCCAGCAGCGGATATCAGGGGAGTAGTACTGAAGCTTTCTTT; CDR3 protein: CASSGYQGSSTEAFF
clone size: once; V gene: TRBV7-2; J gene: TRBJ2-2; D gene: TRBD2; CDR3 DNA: TGTGCCAGCAGTACACTAGCGGGTAGAAACACCGGGGAGCTGTTTTTT; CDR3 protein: CASSTLAGRNTGELFF
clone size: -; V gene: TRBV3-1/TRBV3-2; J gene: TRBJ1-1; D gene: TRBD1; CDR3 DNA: TGTGCCAGCAGCCACGACCGGACAGGGTCCTACCAAGCTTTCTTT; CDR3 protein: CASSHDRTGSYQAFF
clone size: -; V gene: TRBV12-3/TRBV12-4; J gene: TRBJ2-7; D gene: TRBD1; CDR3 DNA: TGTGCCAGCAGTTTAAACAGGGGCTACGAGCAGTACTTC; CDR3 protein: CASSLNRGYEQYF